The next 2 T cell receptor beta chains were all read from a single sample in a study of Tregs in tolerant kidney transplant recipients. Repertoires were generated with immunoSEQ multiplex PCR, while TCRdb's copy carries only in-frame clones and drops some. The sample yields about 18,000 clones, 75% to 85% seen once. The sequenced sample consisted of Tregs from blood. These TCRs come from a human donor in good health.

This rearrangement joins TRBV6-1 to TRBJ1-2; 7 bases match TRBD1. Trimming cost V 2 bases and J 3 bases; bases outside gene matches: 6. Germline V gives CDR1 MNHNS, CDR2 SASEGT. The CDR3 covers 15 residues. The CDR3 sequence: CASSESTGFDYGYTF. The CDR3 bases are TGTGCCAGCAGTGAATCGACAGGGTTTGACTATGGCTACACCTTC.

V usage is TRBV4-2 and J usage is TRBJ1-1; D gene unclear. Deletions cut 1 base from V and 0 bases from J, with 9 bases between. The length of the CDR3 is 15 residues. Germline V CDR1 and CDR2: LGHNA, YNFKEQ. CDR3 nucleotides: TGTGCCAGCAGCCAAGCCAAGATCATGAACACTGAAGCTTTCTTT. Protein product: CASSQAKIMNTEAFF.